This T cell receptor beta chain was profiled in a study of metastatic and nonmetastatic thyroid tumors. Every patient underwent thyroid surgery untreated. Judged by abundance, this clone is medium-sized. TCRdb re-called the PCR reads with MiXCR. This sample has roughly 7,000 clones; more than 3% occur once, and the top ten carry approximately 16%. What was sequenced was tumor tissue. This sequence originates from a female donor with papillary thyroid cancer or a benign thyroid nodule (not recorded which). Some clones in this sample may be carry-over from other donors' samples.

In nucleotides, the CDR3 is TGTGCCAGCAGTTATGCTCCTGACAGGGTTGGTGGCTACACCTTC. Translated, it gives CASSYAPDRVGGYTF. The J gene is TRBJ1-2, the V gene TRBV6-5, with TRBD1 matching 7 bases. There are 15 residues in the CDR3. CDR1 and CDR2 from the germline V gene are MNHEY and SVGAGI. V shed 3 bases and J 7 bases; nucleotides not matched to a gene: 11.